This TCR beta chain derives from a study of blood T cell repertoires in COVID-19. About the research overall: Sample material is recorded as cDNA or gDNA derived from T cells, B-cell-depleted T cells, or PBMCs.

Germline V gene data show CDR1 as LNHDA and CDR2 as SQIVND (reference sequence). The CDR3 has 17 residues. V lost 4 bases and J lost 0, with 16 bases in between. Measured with immunoSEQ multiplex PCR; TCRdb has only the in-frame clones, and not every one. The profile shows 140,000 or so clones, 85% of them singletons. This clone was observed a few times. The clonotype was recovered from a woman between 40 and 55 years old who had recovered from COVID-19. The sequenced sample was PBMCs or T cells enriched from blood (not recorded which). The chain joins TRBV19 to TRBJ1-5; D perhaps matches TRBD1 (5 bases). CDR3 nucleotide sequence: TGTGCCAGTAGTACCACTTGGGGGGGGACTAGCAATCAGCCCCAGCATTTT. It yields the protein CASSTTWGGTSNQPQHF.